This T cell receptor beta chain is drawn from a study of glioma-infiltrating T cells after dendritic cell vaccination. As for the study in general: Three intradermal dendritic cell vaccine injections were given every two weeks.

Notes on the study in general: Complete blood and tumor specimen sets were limited to few patients.

Primers: 60 V beta forward and 13 J beta reverse. Some clones are missing from TCRdb's copy, which holds only in-frame ones; the method was immunoSEQ multiplex PCR. The data hold some 100,000 clones, with 75% to 85% observed a single time. On this clone: The antigen remains undetermined.

No glioblastoma patient carried an isocitrate dehydrogenase mutation. The starting material was blood, obtained before dendritic cell vaccination. The TCR originated in a human donor with glioblastoma.

DNA for the CDR3: TGTGCCAGCTCACCGACAGTGGGCGAGCAGTACTTC. It yields the protein CASSPTVGEQYF. The chain recombines TRBV18 with TRBJ2-7, with D possibly being TRBD1 (5 bases). The length of the CDR3 is 12 residues. Per the germline V gene, CDR1 is KGHSH and CDR2 is LQKENI. V was clipped by 3 bases and J by 6 bases, with 9 bases between them.